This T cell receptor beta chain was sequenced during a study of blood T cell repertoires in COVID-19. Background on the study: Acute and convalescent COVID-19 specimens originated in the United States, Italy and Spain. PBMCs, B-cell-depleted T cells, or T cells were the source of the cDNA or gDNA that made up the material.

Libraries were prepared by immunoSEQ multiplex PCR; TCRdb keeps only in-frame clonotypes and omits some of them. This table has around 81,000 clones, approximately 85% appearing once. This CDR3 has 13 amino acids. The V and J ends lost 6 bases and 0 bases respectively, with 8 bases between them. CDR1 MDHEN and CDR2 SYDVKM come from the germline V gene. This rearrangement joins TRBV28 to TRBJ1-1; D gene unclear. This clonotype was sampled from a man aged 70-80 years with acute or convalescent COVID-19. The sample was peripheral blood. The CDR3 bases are TGTGCCAGCAGACCCCCTATGAACACTGAAGCTTTCTTT. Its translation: CASRPPMNTEAFF.